The rows below give T cell receptor beta chains drawn from one sample of a study of blood T cell repertoires in COVID-19. Here immunoSEQ multiplex PCR was the method, and the copy in TCRdb shows in-frame clones only, minus some. The top ten clones hold approximately 2% of a sample with some 130,000 clones, approximately 70% of them seen once. Sequenced input: peripheral blood. The receptors stem from an older woman with acute or convalescent COVID-19. Both conserved end residues are part of each CDR3. Each record gives: CDR3 length, V gene, CDR3 protein.

14	TRBV15	CATSSGQGTDTQYF
13	TRBV6-2/TRBV6-3	CASSYKGETEAFF
14	TRBV28	CASSTGGANYGYTF
16	TRBV7-6	CASSLGGGGPTDTQYF
13	TRBV7-8	CASSFPSLDEQFF
14	TRBV11-2	CASSNSLVAWEQYF
13	TRBV19	CATLGRGLDTQYF
13	TRBV7-3	CASSDSSYTEAFF
16	TRBV5-3	CARSTYWDRESYGYTF
15	TRBV2	CASTPTSGAAGELFF
13	TRBV6-6	CASSFTGFYEQYF
14	TRBV30	CAWRPRQGTNIQYF
15	TRBV27	CASSLVGQGPYEQYF
21	TRBV4-3	CASSQRPRLAGGLISTDTQYF
14	TRBV2	CASGRQGFNQPQHF
12	TRBV7-2	CASSPRGGEQFF
15	TRBV4-1	CASSQELQGGQPQHF
18	TRBV27	CASSLSWTLAVAKNIQYF
12	TRBV7-9	CASSVPSTPLHF
17	TRBV5-1	CASSLESPGNTIDEAFF
13	TRBV19	CASSSQRNNEQFF
13	TRBV6-5	CASSPPAEQGAFF
17	TRBV7-2	CASSFLGARMTNYGYTF
11	TRBV20-1	CSAPFNEKLFF
15	TRBV7-6	CASSLGTSGRGEQYF
15	TRBV9	CASSVGLADTDTQYF
17	TRBV2	CASSRDLSTRWAYEQYF
13	TRBV6-6	CASSRTGFTEAFF
15	TRBV19	CASSIALLAGDEQFF
18	TRBV24-1	CATSALGGGGSSYNEQFF
18	TRBV18	CASSPPGLRTRGTDTQYF
19	TRBV18	CASSQTPGTGGGGGNTIYF
13	TRBV2	CASSGTGVDGYTF
14	TRBV6-6	CASRRQGSAYEQYF
17	TRBV5-1	CASSLDLFGQGYSPLHF
17	TRBV27	CASSPGTGNVANSPLHF
11	TRBV29-1	CSAGLKGEQYF
15	TRBV30	CAWSRGGTGANVLTF
14	TRBV19	CASSAQGSNQPQHF
18	TRBV25-1	CASSERGDRGITNEKLFF
14	TRBV6-6	CASSYEGSNQPQHF
13	TRBV6-4	CASSEGRGTEAFF
16	TRBV19	CASSIVGQGPYNEQFF
13	TRBV12-5	CASAQGTSEGQYF
16	TRBV27	CASSQPGQGNTGELFF
15	TRBV27	CASSQQAISYNEQFF
12	TRBV6-5	CASWKQADTQYF
13	TRBV28	CATRGQGSYEQYF
16	TRBV5-4	CASSSVLGGPYNEQFF
18	TRBV21-1	CASSNQGDTGPSYNEQFF
13	TRBV6-1	CASSELRARELFF
15	TRBV3-1/TRBV3-2	CASSQEGTGVRGYTF